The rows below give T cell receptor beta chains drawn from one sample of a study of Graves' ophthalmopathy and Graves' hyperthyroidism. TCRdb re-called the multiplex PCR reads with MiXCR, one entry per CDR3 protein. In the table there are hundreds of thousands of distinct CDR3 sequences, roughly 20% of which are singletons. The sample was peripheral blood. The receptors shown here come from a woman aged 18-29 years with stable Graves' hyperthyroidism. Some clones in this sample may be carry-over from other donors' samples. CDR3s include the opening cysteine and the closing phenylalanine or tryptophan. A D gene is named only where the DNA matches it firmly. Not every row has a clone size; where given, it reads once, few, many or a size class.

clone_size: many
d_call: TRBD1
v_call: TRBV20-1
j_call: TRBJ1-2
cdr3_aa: CSARAGTGFYGYTF
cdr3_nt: TGCAGTGCTAGGGCCGGGACAGGGTTCTATGGCTACACCTTC

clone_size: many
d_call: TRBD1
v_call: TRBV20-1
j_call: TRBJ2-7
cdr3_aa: CSARLRQGGIAEQYF
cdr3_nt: TGCAGTGCTAGACTCCGACAGGGTGGGATAGCGGAGCAGTACTTC

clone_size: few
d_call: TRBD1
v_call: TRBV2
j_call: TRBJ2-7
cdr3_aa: CVGQRGGGYEQYF
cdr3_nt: TGTGTCGGTCAGAGAGGGGGCGGTTACGAGCAGTACTTC

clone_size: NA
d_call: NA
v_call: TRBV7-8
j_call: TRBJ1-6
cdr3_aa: CASSLFPHRRSSYNSPLHF
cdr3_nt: TGTGCCAGCAGCTTATTCCCCCACCGACGGAGCTCCTATAATTCACCCCTCCACTTT

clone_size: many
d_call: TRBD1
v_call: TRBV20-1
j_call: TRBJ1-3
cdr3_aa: CSARGRGANTIYF
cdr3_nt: TGCAGTGCTAGGGGCAGGGGGGCTAACACCATATATTTT

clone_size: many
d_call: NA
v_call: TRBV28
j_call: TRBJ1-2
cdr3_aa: CASSFSRERGYTF
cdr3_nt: TGTGCCAGCAGTTTCAGCAGGGAGCGTGGCTACACCTTC

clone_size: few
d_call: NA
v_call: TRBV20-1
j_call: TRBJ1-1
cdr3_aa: CSARDPQAWTEAFF
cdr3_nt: TGCAGTGCTAGAGATCCGCAGGCGTGGACTGAAGCTTTCTTT

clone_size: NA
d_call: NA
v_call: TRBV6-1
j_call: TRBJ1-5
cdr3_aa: CASSDLGGGQPQHF
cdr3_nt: TGTGCCAGCAGCGACCTGGGGGGCGGTCAGCCCCAGCATTTT

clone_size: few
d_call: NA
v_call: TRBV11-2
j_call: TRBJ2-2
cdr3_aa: CASSPWTVFQNTGELFF
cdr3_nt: TGTGCCAGCAGCCCTTGGACAGTTTTTCAGAACACCGGGGAGCTGTTTTTT

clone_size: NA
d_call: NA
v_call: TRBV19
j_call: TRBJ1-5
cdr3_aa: CASSVGMRSNQPQHF
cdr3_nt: TGTGCCAGTAGTGTGGGAATGCGGAGCAATCAGCCCCAGCATTTT

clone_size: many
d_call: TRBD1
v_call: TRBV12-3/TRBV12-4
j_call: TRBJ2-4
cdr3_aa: CASSTGELGYIKYF
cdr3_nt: TGTGCCAGCAGCACAGGGGAATTGGGATACATTAAGTACTTC

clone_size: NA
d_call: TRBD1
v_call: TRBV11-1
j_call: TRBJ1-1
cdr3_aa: CASSFWKQGIGTEAFF
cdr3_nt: TGTGCCAGCAGCTTTTGGAAACAGGGGATTGGAACTGAAGCTTTCTTT

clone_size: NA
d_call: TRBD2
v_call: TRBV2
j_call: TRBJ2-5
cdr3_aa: CASISTSGIGKTQYF
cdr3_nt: TGTGCCAGCATCTCCACTAGCGGTATAGGGAAGACCCAGTACTTC

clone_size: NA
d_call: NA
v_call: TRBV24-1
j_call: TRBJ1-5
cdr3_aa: CATSDTDNQPQHF
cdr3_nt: TGTGCCACCAGTGATACAGATAATCAGCCCCAGCATTTT

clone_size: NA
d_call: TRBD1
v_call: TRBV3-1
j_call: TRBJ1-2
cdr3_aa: CASSQWDRRSYGYTF
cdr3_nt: TGTGCCAGCAGCCAATGGGACAGAAGAAGCTATGGCTACACCTTC

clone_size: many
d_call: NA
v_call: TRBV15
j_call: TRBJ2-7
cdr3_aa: CATSRVSGSLYEQYF
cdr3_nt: TGTGCCACCAGCAGAGTATCCGGGAGTCTCTACGAGCAGTACTTC

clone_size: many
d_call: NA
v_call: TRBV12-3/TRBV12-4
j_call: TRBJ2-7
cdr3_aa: CASSLPPRGRSYEQYF
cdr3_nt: TGTGCCAGCAGTTTACCCCCCCGCGGACGATCCTACGAGCAGTACTTC

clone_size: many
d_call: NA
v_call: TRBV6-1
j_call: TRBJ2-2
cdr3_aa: CASGTAYRTGELFF
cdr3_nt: TGTGCCAGCGGTACGGCATACCGAACCGGGGAGCTGTTTTTT

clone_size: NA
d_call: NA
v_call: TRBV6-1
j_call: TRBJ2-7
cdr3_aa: CASSEPTVYEQYF
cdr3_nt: TGTGCCAGCAGTGAACCCACTGTTTACGAGCAGTACTTC

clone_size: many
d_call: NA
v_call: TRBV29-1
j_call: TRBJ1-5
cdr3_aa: CSVATGNQPQHF
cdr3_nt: TGCAGCGTTGCTACCGGCAATCAGCCCCAGCATTTT

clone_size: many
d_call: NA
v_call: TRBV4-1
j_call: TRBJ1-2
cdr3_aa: CASSQREGTYGYTF
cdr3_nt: TGCGCCAGCAGCCAAAGGGAGGGGACCTATGGCTACACCTTC

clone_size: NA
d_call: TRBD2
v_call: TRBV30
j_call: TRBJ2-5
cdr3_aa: CAWSGLAGMETQYF
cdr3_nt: TGTGCCTGGAGTGGACTAGCGGGGATGGAGACCCAGTACTTC

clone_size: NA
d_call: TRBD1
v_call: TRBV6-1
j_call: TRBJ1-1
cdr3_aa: CASSGQGSLGTEAFF
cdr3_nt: TGTGCCAGCAGTGGACAGGGATCTCTGGGCACTGAAGCTTTCTTT

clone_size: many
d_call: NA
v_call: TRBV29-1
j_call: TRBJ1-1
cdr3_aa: CSVKTGPNTEAFF
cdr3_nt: TGCAGCGTTAAAACAGGACCTAACACTGAAGCTTTCTTT

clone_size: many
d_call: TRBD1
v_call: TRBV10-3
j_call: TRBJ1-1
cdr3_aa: CAINGQGGTEAFF
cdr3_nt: TGTGCCATCAACGGACAGGGAGGCACTGAAGCTTTCTTT

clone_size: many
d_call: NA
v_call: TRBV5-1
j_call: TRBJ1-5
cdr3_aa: CASSLMVGQPQHF
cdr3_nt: TGCGCCAGCAGCTTGATGGTGGGTCAGCCCCAGCATTTT

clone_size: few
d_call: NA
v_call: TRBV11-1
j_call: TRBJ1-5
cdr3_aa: CASSLYPTGSNQPQHF
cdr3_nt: TGTGCCAGCAGCTTATACCCGACAGGCAGCAATCAGCCCCAGCATTTT

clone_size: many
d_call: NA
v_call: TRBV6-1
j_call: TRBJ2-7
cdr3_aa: CASRLSLWGEQYF
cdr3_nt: TGTGCCAGCAGACTCAGCCTTTGGGGCGAGCAGTACTTC

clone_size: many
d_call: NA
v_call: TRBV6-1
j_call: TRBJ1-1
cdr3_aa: CASSEIKRREAFF
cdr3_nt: TGTGCCAGCAGTGAAATAAAGAGAAGAGAAGCTTTCTTT

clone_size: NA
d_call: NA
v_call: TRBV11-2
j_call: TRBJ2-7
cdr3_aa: CASSLDRALSYEQYF
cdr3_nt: TGTGCCAGCAGCTTAGACCGGGCCCTTTCCTACGAGCAGTACTTC

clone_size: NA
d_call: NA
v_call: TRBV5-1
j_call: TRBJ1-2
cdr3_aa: CASTSDDGGYTF
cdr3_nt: TGCGCCAGCACCTCGGATGATGGCGGCTACACCTTC

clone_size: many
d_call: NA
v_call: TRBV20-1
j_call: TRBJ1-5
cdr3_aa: CSATPSAQPQHF
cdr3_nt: TGCAGTGCCACCCCCAGCGCTCAGCCCCAGCATTTT

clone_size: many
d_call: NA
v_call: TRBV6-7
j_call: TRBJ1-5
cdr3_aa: CASTPGRANNQPQHF
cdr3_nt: TGTGCCAGCACTCCGGGTCGGGCGAACAATCAGCCCCAGCATTTT

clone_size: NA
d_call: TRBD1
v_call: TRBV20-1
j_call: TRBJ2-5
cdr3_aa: CSARGQGETQYF
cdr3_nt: TGCAGTGCTCGAGGACAGGGGGAGACCCAGTACTTC

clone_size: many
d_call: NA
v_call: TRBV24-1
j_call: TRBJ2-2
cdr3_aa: CATSLSGVDTGELFF
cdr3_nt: TGTGCCACCAGTCTCTCGGGAGTGGACACCGGGGAGCTGTTTTTT

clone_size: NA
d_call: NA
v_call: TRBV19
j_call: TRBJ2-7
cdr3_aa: CASSTGLTYEQYF
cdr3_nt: TGTGCCAGTAGTACGGGGCTCACCTACGAGCAGTACTTC

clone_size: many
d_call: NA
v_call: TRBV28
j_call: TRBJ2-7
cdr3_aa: CATEGEYEQYF
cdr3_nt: TGTGCCACCGAGGGGGAGTACGAGCAGTACTTC